The sample holds many counts of the clone carrying this T cell receptor beta chain. The antigen remains unidentified. Control and CVID samples contributed equal amounts of genomic DNA. Sequencing used immunoSEQ multiplex PCR; TCRdb keeps in-frame clones, though not all of them. This set yields tens of thousands of clones and no singletons; the top ten hold under 1%. The data originate from a study of T cell clonality in common variable immunodeficiency. The study's findings and limits: Common variable immunodeficiency TCR beta sequences reportedly had fewer deletions and N-nucleotide insertions.

The source material was peripheral blood mononuclear cells. The receptor comes from a person aged 18 to 69 in good health.

Here the CDR3 reads CSARDSGQPQHF. CDR3 DNA, as far as it was read: TGCAGTGCTAGAGATTCGGGGCAGCCC. The V gene is TRBV20-1, the J gene TRBJ1-5; no clear D gene. From the germline J gene comes the end of the CDR3, since the read stops 3 residues before it. Germline V gene lookup returns CDR1 DFQATT and CDR2 SNEGSKA (reference sequence). V was cut by 0 bases and J by 7 bases, with 7 bases left in between. This CDR3 comprises 12 residues.